The 2 T cell receptor beta chains below all came from one sample that was sequenced in a study of shared clonotypes between healthy human individuals. The repertoire was sequenced with immunoSEQ multiplex PCR; TCRdb's copy has only in-frame clones and lacks some. The sample consists of about 1 million clones, approximately 72% of them appearing once. Sequenced: memory CD4+ T cells sorted from blood. Indicated subset: CD45RA-negative fraction. The receptors originated from a man aged 18 to 29 in good health.

The count of this clone is one. The chain recombines TRBV10-3 with TRBJ1-1, with 7 bases that match TRBD1. The ends lost 3 bases at V and 1 base at J; junction bases unmatched: 5. Germline loops: CDR1 ENHRY, CDR2 SYGVKD. The CDR3 has 15 amino acids. The CDR3 reads CAISDSRQGNTEAFF. DNA of the CDR3: TGTGCCATCAGTGATTCAAGACAGGGGAACACTGAAGCTTTCTTT.

The CDR3 region has the DNA TGTGCCAGCTCAGGGACAGGATTACCCTACGAGCAGTACTTC. Translating it yields CASSGTGLPYEQYF. The genes are TRBV18 and TRBJ2-7, with 8 bases lining up with TRBD1. V lost 5 bases, J lost 2 bases, and 5 bases stayed unmatched. The CDR3 length is 14 residues. Germline-derived CDR1 and CDR2 are KGHSH and LQKENI.